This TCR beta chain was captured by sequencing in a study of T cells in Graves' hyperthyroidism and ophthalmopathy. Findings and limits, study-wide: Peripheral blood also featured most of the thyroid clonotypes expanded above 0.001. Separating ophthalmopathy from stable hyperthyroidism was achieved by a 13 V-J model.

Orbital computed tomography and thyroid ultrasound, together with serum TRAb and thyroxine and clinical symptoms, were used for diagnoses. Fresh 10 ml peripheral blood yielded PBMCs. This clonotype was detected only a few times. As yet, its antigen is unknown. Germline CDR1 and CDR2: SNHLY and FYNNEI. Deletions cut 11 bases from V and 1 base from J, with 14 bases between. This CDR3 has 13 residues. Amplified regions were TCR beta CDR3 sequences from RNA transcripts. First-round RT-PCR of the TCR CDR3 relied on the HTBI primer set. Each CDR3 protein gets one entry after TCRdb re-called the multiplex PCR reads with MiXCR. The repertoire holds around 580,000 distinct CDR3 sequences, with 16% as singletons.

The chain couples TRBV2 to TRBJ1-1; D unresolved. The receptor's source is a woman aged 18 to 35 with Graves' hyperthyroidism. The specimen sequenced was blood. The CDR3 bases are TGTGCCGGAGGGCCAGATCGGAACACTGAAGCTTTCTTT. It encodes CAGGPDRNTEAFF.